The 10 T cell receptor beta chains listed next were all sequenced from one sample in a study of CD8+CD57+ T cells in acquired aplastic anemia. Profiling of TCR beta VDJ combinations and CDR3 sequences used genomic DNA as template. TCRdb used MiXCR to reprocess the reads, holding one entry per CDR3 protein. There are about 41,000 distinct CDR3 sequences in the sample; 60% to 80% occur only once, and 59% lies in the top ten. Patients who underwent sequencing had shown CD8+CD57+ cell expansion by flow cytometry. Sequenced input: sorted CD4+, CD8+, or CD8+CD57+ T cells (not recorded which) from PBMCs. These receptors were collected from a human donor with aplastic anemia.

The chain recombines TRBV5-1 with TRBJ2-7; D is uncertain. This CDR3 is built from 12 residues. The V gene's germline CDR1 is SGHRS and CDR2 YFSETQ. V was cut by 2 bases and J by 3 bases, with 6 bases left in between. The CDR3 here is CASSLRNYEQYF. The CDR3 bases are TGCGCCAGCAGCTTACGGAACTACGAGCAGTACTTC.

Notes on this clonotype: A much larger clonotype is one base distant, so this may be a read error. CDR3 amino acids: CASRGFTNTEAFF. CDR3 nucleotides: TGTGCCAGCAGAGGCTTTACGAACACTGAAGCTTTCTTT. The chain employs TRBV13 and TRBJ1-1; no reliable D call. CDR1 and CDR2 from the germline V gene are PRHDT and FYEKMQ (reference sequence). CDR3 length equals 13 residues. The ends were cut back, 6 bases at V and 1 base at J, with 9 bases in the middle.

The V call is TRBV20-1, the J call TRBJ2-7; tentatively, D is TRBD2 (6 bases). Trimming took 3 bases from V and 7 from J, leaving 22 bases between them. From germline, CDR1 is DFQATT and CDR2 SNEGSKA (reference sequence). This CDR3 comprises 15 residues. CDR3: CSASQDSRGSREQYF. CDR3 coding DNA: TGCAGTGCTAGCCAAGATAGTCGGGGGTCACGGGAGCAGTACTTC.

V usage is TRBV15 and J usage is TRBJ1-2, with 10 nucleotides matching TRBD1. The germline V gene encodes CDR1 LNHNV and CDR2 YYDKDF (reference sequence). The V and J ends lost 1 base and 9 bases, in that order; junction bases with no gene match: 5. The CDR3 runs 14 residues. CDR3 DNA sequence: TGTGCCACCAGCAGAGCGGGACAGGGGTATAGCTACACCTTC. It specifies CATSRAGQGYSYTF.

V and J are TRBV29-1 and TRBJ1-5; the D gene is possibly TRBD1 (6 bases). The V end lost 7 bases, the J end lost 2 bases, and 9 bases lay between the germline ends. CDR1 and CDR2 (germline): SQVTM, ANQGSEA. CDR3 length equals 12 residues. The CDR3 loop is CSAGEGNQPQHF. The CDR3 DNA reads as TGCAGCGCAGGGGAGGGCAATCAGCCCCAGCATTTT.

This clonotype was counted a single time. The V gene is TRBV25-1, the J gene TRBJ2-7, with a tentative D call TRBD1 (5 bases). This CDR3 contains 14 residues. V was trimmed by 5 bases and J by 5 bases, leaving 16 bases between them. From germline, CDR1 is MGHDK and CDR2 SYGVNS. CDR3 protein: CASSTDGRANEQYF. CDR3 bases: TGTGCCAGCAGTACTGACGGCAGGGCTAACGAGCAGTACTTC.

This clonotype was seen repeatedly, ten times or more. This chain connects TRBV20-1 to TRBJ2-2; the D gene is possibly TRBD1 (5 bases). This CDR3 contains 15 residues. Trimming took off 0 bases at V and 3 bases at J, with 11 bases between the two ends. Per the germline V gene, CDR1 is DFQATT and CDR2 is SNEGSKA (reference sequence). The CDR3 is CSARDRSRDTGELFF. The CDR3 bases are TGCAGTGCTAGAGATCGAAGCAGGGACACCGGGGAGCTGTTTTTT.

This clonotype came up a few times. The J gene is TRBJ1-2, the V gene TRBV29-1, with TRBD1 matching 7 bases. The CDR3 contains 12 residues. Trimming took 6 bases from V and 5 from J; bases not matched to a gene: 6. Germline assignment: CDR1 SQVTM and CDR2 ANQGSEA. The chain's CDR3 is CSVTGTVYGYTF. The CDR3 DNA sequence: TGCAGCGTGACCGGGACAGTATATGGCTACACCTTC.

This clonotype appeared once. This chain links TRBV2 with TRBJ2-7; the D is unclear. Trimming left V 7 bases short and J 2 bases short, with 9 bases between. CDR1 SNHLY and CDR2 FYNNEI come from the germline V gene. This CDR3 spans 12 amino acids. CDR3 in amino acids: CASTYYTYEQYF. The CDR3 DNA is TGTGCCAGCACATACTACACCTACGAGCAGTACTTC.

Remarks on this clonotype: The junction departs from germline at one end; a sequencing error may be responsible. The chain has TRBV25-1 and TRBJ2-7; TRBD2 might be the D (6 bases). Germline V gene data show CDR1 as MGHDK and CDR2 as SYGVNS. This CDR3 contains 13 residues. The CDR3 sequence: CAISPGAKYEQYF. For the CDR3, the DNA is TGTGCCATCAGTCCGGGAGCCAAGTACGAGCAGTACTTC.